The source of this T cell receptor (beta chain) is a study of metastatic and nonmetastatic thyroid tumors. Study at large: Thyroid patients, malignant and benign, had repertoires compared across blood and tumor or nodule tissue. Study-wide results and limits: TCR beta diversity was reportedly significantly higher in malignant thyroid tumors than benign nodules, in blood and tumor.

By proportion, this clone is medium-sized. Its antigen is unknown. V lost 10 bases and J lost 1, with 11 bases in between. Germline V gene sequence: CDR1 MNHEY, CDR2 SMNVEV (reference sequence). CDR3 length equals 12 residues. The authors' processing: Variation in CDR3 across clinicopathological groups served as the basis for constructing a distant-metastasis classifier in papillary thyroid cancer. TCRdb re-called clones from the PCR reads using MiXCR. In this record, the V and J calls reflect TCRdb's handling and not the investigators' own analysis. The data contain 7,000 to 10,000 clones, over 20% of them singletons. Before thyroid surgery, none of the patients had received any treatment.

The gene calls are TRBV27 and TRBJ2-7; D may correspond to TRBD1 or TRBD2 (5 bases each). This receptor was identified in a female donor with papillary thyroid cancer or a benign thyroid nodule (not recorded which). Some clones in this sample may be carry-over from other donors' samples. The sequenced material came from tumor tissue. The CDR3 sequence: CATRDASYEQYF. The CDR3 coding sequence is TGTGCCACCCGGGACGCTTCCTACGAGCAGTACTTC.